These 7 T cell receptor beta chains were sequenced from one sample in a study of shared T cell receptors in the human thymus. Data came from immunoSEQ multiplex PCR; TCRdb stores just in-frame clones and leaves some out. The sample consists of 550,000 to 800,000 clones, approximately 85% of them appearing once. These data also featured in a second study, about human thymus T cells.

The sample was thymocytes. Source of these receptors: a girl under two years old with a congenital heart defect.

The rearrangement joins TRBV6-6 to TRBJ1-2; 8 bases agree with TRBD1. V gave up 6 bases and J gave up 4 bases; unmatched junction bases: 4. Germline V gene sequence: CDR1 MNHNY, CDR2 SVGAGI (reference sequence). This CDR3 contains 13 residues. CDR3 residues: CASRHDRGYGYTF. DNA for the CDR3: TGTGCCAGCAGACACGACAGGGGCTATGGCTACACCTTC.

The genes are TRBV5-4 and TRBJ2-7, with TRBD2 identical over 8 bases. The ends lost 4 bases at V and 5 bases at J; junction bases unmatched: 8. Germline V gene lookup returns CDR1 SGHNT and CDR2 YYREEE (reference sequence). CDR3 length equals 14 residues. The CDR3 DNA follows: TGTGCCAGCAGCCCCGGGGGGGGCCCCCACGAGCAGTACTTC. Residues: CASSPGGGPHEQYF.

V and J are TRBV20-1 and TRBJ1-2; D gene ambiguous. CDR1 DFQATT and CDR2 SNEGSKA come from the germline V gene (reference sequence). The CDR3 extends over 11 amino acids. Trimming removed 5 bases from V and 4 bases from J, with 8 bases in between. CDR3 DNA sequence: TGCAGTGCTCGGGTAATCTATGGCTACACCTTC. Translation: CSARVIYGYTF.

The gene calls are TRBV9 and TRBJ2-1; 10 positions match TRBD1. The CDR3 runs 15 residues. From germline, CDR1 is SGDLS and CDR2 YYNGEE. Trimming cost V 2 bases and J 5 bases; bases outside gene matches: 4. The CDR3, as DNA: TGTGCCAGCAGCGTGGACAGGGGGAAAAACAATGAGCAGTTCTTC. Amino acid sequence: CASSVDRGKNNEQFF.

In DNA form, the CDR3 reads TGTGCCAGCTCACCATTTGAGCCGGGTCCTTCGGACGGGGAGCTGTTTTTT. Amino acid sequence: CASSPFEPGPSDGELFF. This chain connects TRBV18 to TRBJ2-2; D remains unclear. This CDR3 is built from 17 residues. V was clipped by 2 bases and J by 7 bases, with 20 bases between them. Germline CDR1 KGHSH, CDR2 LQKENI.

The chain uses TRBV28 and TRBJ2-5, with 11 bases that match TRBD2. The J segment lost 5 bases and the V segment lost 6 bases, leaving 14 bases of the junction unmatched. Germline V CDR1 and CDR2: MDHEN, SYDVKM. This CDR3 has 17 amino acids. The CDR3 nucleotides read TGTGCCAGCAGACCCTATAGCGGGGGGGGGCCCGGGGAGACCCAGTACTTC. Protein sequence: CASRPYSGGGPGETQYF.

This sequence joins TRBV27 and TRBJ1-6; D is unresolved. The CDR3 is 13 residues long. Germline values: CDR1 MNHEY, CDR2 SMNVEV (reference sequence). Trimming took 7 bases from V and 10 from J, leaving 14 bases between them. This CDR3 is CASTSSPESPLHF. The CDR3, as DNA: TGTGCCAGCACGTCTTCTCCTGAGTCACCCCTCCACTTT.